This T cell receptor beta chain stems from a study of cytomegalovirus exposure and HLA in healthy donors. PCR amplification relied on 60 Vbeta primers (plus 13 Jbeta primers). Profiling relied on immunoSEQ multiplex PCR, and the TCRdb table lists in-frame clones only, not all of them. The data show fewer than 200,000 clones, around 76% seen once. The CDR3 length is 17 residues. The trim removed 0 bases at V and 3 bases at J, leaving 10 bases unmatched. Germline CDR1 reads SGHRS; CDR2 reads YFSETQ. This TCR was sampled from a girl under 18 in good health and CMV-seropositive. This chain joins TRBV5-1 and TRBJ2-7; 9 nucleotides match TRBD1. Sequenced sample: PBMCs. The CDR3 is CASSLAGTGQKGYEQYF. CDR3 coding DNA: TGCGCCAGCAGCTTGGCCGGGACAGGGCAGAAAGGCTACGAGCAGTACTTC.